These 25 T cell receptor beta chains were sequenced from one sample in a study of blood T cell repertoires in COVID-19. Method: immunoSEQ multiplex PCR; TCRdb's copy keeps in-frame clones and lacks some. The sample has around 300,000 clones, about 90% seen once. Sequences were obtained from peripheral blood. All receptors come from a man in his late teens or twenties with active or convalescent COVID-19.

The chain uses TRBV12-5 and TRBJ2-5; TRBD2 aligns across 9 bases. After removal of 1 base from V and 4 bases from J, the junction contained 4 bases not matched to a gene. Per germline, CDR1 LGHNT and CDR2 FRNRAP. The CDR3 length is 15 residues. CDR3 amino acids: CASGLALAGIETQYF. The CDR3 nucleotides read TGTGCTAGTGGTTTGGCCCTAGCGGGGATAGAGACCCAGTACTTC.

CDR3 sequence (DNA): TGTGCCAGCGCCGAGGGGGTCCGTCAGCCCCAGCATTTT. Translated: CASAEGVRQPQHF. The genes are TRBV18 and TRBJ1-5, with D perhaps TRBD1 (6 bases). This CDR3 has 13 amino acids. Germline-derived CDR1 and CDR2 are KGHSH and LQKENI. V shed 8 bases and J shed 6 bases, with 14 bases lying between them.

The J gene is TRBJ1-1, the V gene TRBV7-3; 7 positions agree with TRBD1. The CDR3 loop spans 14 amino acids. The germline V gene encodes CDR1 SGHTA and CDR2 FQGTGA. V shed 0 bases and J 4 bases; nucleotides not matched to a gene: 2. DNA of the CDR3: TGTGCCAGCAGCTTAACCGGGACAGTCACTGAAGCTTTCTTT. It translates to CASSLTGTVTEAFF.

This clone was recorded a few times. The J gene is TRBJ1-5, the V gene TRBV28; D remains ambiguous. Germline V gene lookup returns CDR1 MDHEN and CDR2 SYDVKM. Trimming stripped 3 bases from V and 6 bases from J, with 9 bases between. The CDR3 is 13 residues long. The DNA of the CDR3 is TGTGCCAGCAGTTTGTTAGAGGGTCAGCCCCAGCATTTT. This encodes CASSLLEGQPQHF.

This rearrangement joins TRBV4-1 to TRBJ2-7; D call uncertain. V gave up 1 base and J gave up 3 bases, with 10 bases separating them. The CDR3 length is 14 residues. Germline V gene data show CDR1 as MGHRA and CDR2 as YSYEKL. CDR3 sequence reads: CASSQVGTVYEQYF. The CDR3 region has the DNA TGCGCCAGCAGCCAAGTGGGCACGGTCTACGAGCAGTACTTC.

This clone was counted between two and nine times. The J gene is TRBJ1-1, the V gene TRBV6-4; D unclear. The CDR3 sequence is 10 residues long. Trimming took 6 bases from V and 3 from J, leaving 2 bases between them. CDR1 is MRHNA and CDR2 is SNTAGT in the germline V gene. The CDR3 bases are TGTGCCAGCAGCTACACTGAAGCTTTCTTT. Translating gives CASSYTEAFF.

J is TRBJ1-2 and V is TRBV9; 12 positions match TRBD1. V lost 0 bases, J lost 6 bases, and 3 bases stayed unmatched. The CDR3 length is 15 residues. Germline CDR1 reads SGDLS; CDR2 reads YYNGEE. CDR3 amino acids: CASSVGDRGRNGYTF. The CDR3 DNA reads TGTGCCAGCAGCGTAGGGGACAGGGGGCGGAATGGCTACACCTTC.

The CDR3 loop is CASSLSQIIDRVAEAFF. The DNA of the CDR3 is TGTGCCAGCAGCCTAAGCCAAATTATCGACAGGGTTGCTGAAGCTTTCTTT. This sequence joins TRBV11-2 and TRBJ1-1, with 7 bases aligning to TRBD1. V was clipped by 5 bases and J by 6 bases; unmatched bases: 18. The CDR3 has 17 amino acids. Germline V gene data show CDR1 as SGHAT and CDR2 as FQNNGV.

This sequence joins TRBV10-3 and TRBJ2-5, with TRBD2 as a possible D gene (5 bases). CDR3 size: 15 residues. CDR1 is ENHRY and CDR2 is SYGVKD in the germline V gene. V was pared by 0 bases and J by 4 bases, with 12 bases between. This CDR3 reads CAISESDGVGETQYF. CDR3 DNA sequence: TGTGCCATCAGTGAGTCTGACGGGGTTGGAGAGACCCAGTACTTC.

This clone appeared a single time. The chain joins TRBV4-1 to TRBJ2-5; 8 bases fit TRBD1. Trimming removed 5 bases from V and 3 bases from J; junction bases left unmatched: 8. Per the germline V gene, CDR1 is MGHRA and CDR2 is YSYEKL. The CDR3 is 15 amino acids. In nucleotides, the CDR3 is TGCGCCAGCAGCGTACGGGAGACAGGGGAAGAGACCCAGTACTTC. Translating it yields CASSVRETGEETQYF.

This rearrangement joins TRBV6-4 to TRBJ1-5; 8 bases map to TRBD1. Germline loops: CDR1 MRHNA, CDR2 SNTAGT. The junction had 7 bases not matched to a gene; V was cut back by 2 bases and J by 7 bases. The CDR3 runs to 15 residues. In DNA form, the CDR3 reads TGTGCCAGCAGTGACCCGGACAGGGTAGGACAGCCCCAGCATTTT. It translates to CASSDPDRVGQPQHF.

The chain links TRBV9 to TRBJ2-2, with 7 bases fitting TRBD2. The CDR3 extends over 15 amino acids. Germline loops: CDR1 SGDLS, CDR2 YYNGEE. The junction had 7 bases not matched to a gene; V was cut back by 6 bases and J by 2 bases. The CDR3, as DNA: TGTGCCAGCACGTCAGCTAGCGGAAACACCGGGGAGCTGTTTTTT. It translates to CASTSASGNTGELFF.

The chain carries TRBV4-3 and TRBJ1-1, with 8 bases fitting TRBD1. With V trimmed by 1 base and J by 3 bases, 4 bases remained unmatched. Germline V gene data show CDR1 as LGHNA and CDR2 as YSLEER. The CDR3 runs to 15 residues. CDR3 sequence: CASSQVDRADTEAFF. CDR3 nucleotides: TGCGCCAGCAGCCAAGTGGACAGGGCGGACACTGAAGCTTTCTTT.

The chain uses TRBV5-1 and TRBJ2-2, with D possibly TRBD2 on 6 matching bases. CDR1 and CDR2 (germline): SGHRS, YFSETQ. The CDR3 loop spans 14 amino acids. V was pared by 4 bases and J by 3 bases, with 10 bases between. The CDR3 reads CASSQGLHTGELFF. Written as DNA, the CDR3 is TGCGCCAGCAGCCAGGGACTTCACACCGGGGAGCTGTTTTTT.

V usage is TRBV5-6 and J usage is TRBJ1-2; D is ambiguous. CDR3 size: 13 residues. Trimming took off 3 bases at V and 6 bases at J, with 12 bases between the two ends. The germline V gene encodes CDR1 SGHDT and CDR2 YYEEEE. CDR3 in amino acids: CASSYLSSNGYTF. CDR3 coding DNA: TGTGCCAGCAGCTACCTTAGTTCGAATGGCTACACCTTC.

The chain employs TRBV5-1 and TRBJ2-7, with 9 bases identical to TRBD1. The CDR3 is 15 residues long. Germline V gives CDR1 SGHRS, CDR2 YFSETQ. V shed 2 bases and J 2 bases; nucleotides not matched to a gene: 5. This CDR3 reads CASSFGQGSPYEQYF. For the CDR3, the DNA is TGCGCCAGCAGCTTCGGACAGGGGTCACCCTACGAGCAGTACTTC.

The gene calls are TRBV2 and TRBJ1-2; 7 bases align to TRBD1. The CDR3 contains 13 residues. V gave up 8 bases and J gave up 2 bases; unmatched junction bases: 5. Germline lookup yields CDR1 SNHLY and CDR2 FYNNEI. The CDR3 coding sequence is TGTGCCAGCCTACCGGGACAGAACTATGGCTACACCTTC. It yields the protein CASLPGQNYGYTF. The entire variable domain, with the rest obtained from reference TRBV2 and TRBJ1-2, is as follows: EPEVTQTPSHQVTQMGQEVILRCVPISNHLYFYWYRQILGQKVEFLVSFYNNEISEKSEIFDDQFSVERPDGSNFTLKIRSTKLEDSAMYFCASLPGQNYGYTFGSGTRLTVV.

The chain employs TRBV19 and TRBJ2-7; TRBD2 agrees at 13 bases. This CDR3 comprises 15 residues. V trimming: 4 bases; J trimming: 4 bases; junction bases outside the gene matches: 4. Germline CDR1 is LNHDA and CDR2 is SQIVND (reference sequence). CDR3 sequence: CASSKKTSGRYEQYF. The CDR3 nucleotides read TGTGCCAGTAGTAAAAAGACTAGCGGGAGGTACGAGCAGTACTTC.

This chain uses TRBV3-1 (or the pseudogene TRBV3-2) with TRBJ2-3; D is ambiguous. Germline V gene data show CDR1 as LGHDT and CDR2 as YNNKEL (reference sequence). V was shortened by 1 base and J by 3 bases, with 8 bases between the two germline ends. The CDR3 loop spans 14 amino acids. The CDR3 reads CASSQVTETDTQYF. CDR3 bases: TGTGCCAGCAGCCAAGTAACAGAGACAGATACGCAGTATTTT.

This chain links TRBV6-6 with TRBJ2-6; 7 bases are a match to TRBD1. Trimming at V came to 5 bases and at J to 0 bases, leaving 7 bases not matched to a gene. Per the germline V gene, CDR1 is MNHNY and CDR2 is SVGAGI (reference sequence). This CDR3 has 17 residues. The CDR3 region is CASSPIRGRSGANVLTF. In DNA form, the CDR3 reads TGTGCCAGCAGTCCCATAAGGGGGCGCTCTGGGGCCAACGTCCTGACTTTC.

The chain joins TRBV18 to TRBJ2-1; D remains unclear. The CDR3 length is 14 residues. Germline CDR1 reads KGHSH; CDR2 reads LQKENI. V was cut by 1 base and J by 7 bases, with 11 bases left in between. CDR3 sequence reads: CASSPQTGANEQFF. The CDR3, as DNA: TGTGCCAGCTCACCACAGACGGGTGCGAATGAGCAGTTCTTC. Full variable domain (outside the CDR3, taken from reference TRBV18 and TRBJ2-1): NAGVMQNPRHLVRRRGQEARLRCSPMKGHSHVYWYRQLPEEGLKFMVYLQKENIIDESGMPKERFSAEFPKEGPSILRIQQVVRGDSAAYFCASSPQTGANEQFFGPGTRLTVL.

V usage is TRBV7-3 and J usage is TRBJ2-1, with 9 positions matching TRBD1. The CDR3 has 15 residues. V gave up 4 bases and J gave up 7 bases; unmatched junction bases: 8. Germline CDR1 and CDR2: SGHTA and FQGTGA. This chain's CDR3 is CASSSGTGLRNEQFF. The CDR3 DNA reads TGTGCCAGCAGCTCCGGGACAGGGCTTAGGAATGAGCAGTTCTTC.

The V gene is TRBV21-1, the J gene TRBJ1-1; the DNA was not used to check the table's D call, TRBD1. TRBV21-1 is assigned pseudogene status. The CDR3 runs to 15 residues. This CDR3 reads CASRSRGQRNTEAFF. The CDR3 DNA follows: TGTGCCAGCAGGTCTAGGGGGCAGAGGAACACTGAAGCTTTCTTT.

The rearrangement uses TRBV16 and TRBJ2-6, with D perhaps TRBD2 (6 bases). The CDR3 contains 20 residues. The germline gives CDR1 KGHSY, CDR2 FQNENV. Trimming shortened V by 2 bases and J by 2 bases, and 22 bases separated the two germline ends. The DNA of the CDR3 is TGTGCCAGCAGCCAACACCGGAGGGCAGACGAAACCCCTGGGGCCAACGTCCTGACTTTC. This codes for CASSQHRRADETPGANVLTF.

This clone was counted only a few times. The CDR3, as DNA: TGCGCCAGCAGCGTACAGGGTGAAGTTCACGGGGAGCAGTTCTTC. Residues: CASSVQGEVHGEQFF. The chain recombines TRBV4-1 with TRBJ2-1; D might be TRBD1 (6 bases). Per the germline V gene, CDR1 is MGHRA and CDR2 is YSYEKL. The ends were cut back, 5 bases at V and 10 bases at J, with 21 bases in the middle. The CDR3 runs 15 residues.